These T cell receptor beta chains were read from a single sample in a study of T cells in Graves' hyperthyroidism and ophthalmopathy. TCRdb itself ran the multiplex PCR reads through MiXCR, one entry per CDR3 protein. The sample has about 600,000 distinct CDR3 sequences; about a sixth are singletons. Specimen: blood. The receptors here all came from a woman in her thirties or forties with Graves' ophthalmopathy. CDR3s include the opening cysteine and the closing phenylalanine or tryptophan.

V,CDR3
TRBV28,CASSRGTGGFIGNQPQHF
TRBV15,CTTRDGGNSYNEQFF
TRBV28,CASSSAGYPVHEQFF
TRBV2,CASSGGTSMGDEQFF
TRBV28,CASRPGTSGDLLPADTQYF
TRBV19,CASSWGVNQPQHF
TRBV7-2,CASSSGGTVANYGYTF
TRBV7-8,CASSLLGTANTEAFF
TRBV11-2,CASSPPESDTQYF
TRBV2,CASRGSRASGSRTDTQYF
TRBV18,CASSRGRGREAFF
TRBV7-9,CASSLGPASEQFF
TRBV10-3,CAISEGDTQYF
TRBV28,CASSLGIRPQHF
TRBV12-5,CASGFSPGGRGMNTEAFF
TRBV9,CASSVLAARGNEQFF
TRBV19,CASRATITNYGYTF
TRBV6-1,CASSGQGTETQYF
TRBV3-1,CASSQDGGDYNEQFF
TRBV20-1,CSVRFRPPRTSGVRGGASYEQCF
TRBV4-2,CASSQMAGGQETQYF
TRBV12-3/TRBV12-4,CASSDGTGGAETQYF
TRBV25-1,CATRAGYENTEAFF